Below are 22 T cell receptor beta chains sequenced from a single sample in a study of blood T cell repertoires in COVID-19. This table comes from immunoSEQ multiplex PCR, and its TCRdb copy is limited to in-frame clones, with some not included. The repertoire holds 250,000 to 350,000 clones, approximately 90% seen once, with roughly 1.1% in the top ten. Material for sequencing was PBMCs or T cells enriched from blood (not recorded which). These receptors all stem from a woman aged 25 to 39 who had recovered from COVID-19.

The chain links TRBV19 to TRBJ2-1; D is perhaps TRBD2 (6 bases). The germline CDR1 and CDR2 sequences are LNHDA and SQIVND (reference sequence). This CDR3 spans 15 amino acids. V was clipped by 3 bases and J by 1 base, with 10 bases between them. DNA of the CDR3: TGTGCCAGTAGTATTGGGGAGGTTTCCTACAATGAGCAGTTCTTC. Protein: CASSIGEVSYNEQFF.

This chain connects TRBV6-5 to TRBJ1-1, with 7 bases lining up with TRBD1. The CDR3 extends over 14 amino acids. J gave up 2 bases and V 6 bases, and 6 bases lay outside the gene matches. The germline V gene encodes CDR1 MNHEY and CDR2 SVGAGI. CDR3 region: CASRVGQFNTEAFF. The CDR3, as DNA: TGTGCCAGCAGGGTGGGACAGTTTAACACTGAAGCTTTCTTT.

The gene calls are TRBV6-5 and TRBJ2-2; 7 nucleotides line up with TRBD2. V lost 1 base, J lost 4 bases, and 6 bases stayed unmatched. Per germline, CDR1 MNHEY and CDR2 SVGAGI. The CDR3 has 16 residues. The chain's CDR3 is CASSYLGRGVTGELFF. DNA for the CDR3: TGTGCCAGCAGTTACTTGGGGAGGGGCGTCACCGGGGAGCTGTTTTTT.

V usage is TRBV6-2 or TRBV6-3 and J usage is TRBJ1-1; D gene uncertain. The germline V gene encodes CDR1 MNHEY and CDR2 SVGEGT. Trimming pared 2 bases from V and 1 base from J, leaving 17 bases between. This CDR3 spans 17 amino acids. The CDR3 protein is CASSYRESVEGNTEAFF. The CDR3 DNA sequence: TGTGCCAGCAGTTACCGGGAGTCGGTCGAGGGGAACACTGAAGCTTTCTTT.

The chain combines TRBV7-2 with TRBJ2-1, with D possibly matching TRBD1 (5 bases). Germline-derived CDR1 and CDR2 are SGHTA and FQGNSA. The ends were cut back, 6 bases at V and 1 base at J, with 13 bases in the middle. This CDR3 region has 15 residues. CDR3 DNA sequence: TGTGCCAGCAGTCTCTCCAGGGAATCCTACAATGAGCAGTTCTTC. It encodes CASSLSRESYNEQFF. The whole variable domain, filled in from reference TRBV7-2 and TRBJ2-1, reads GAGVSQSPSNKVTEKGKDVELRCDPISGHTALYWYRQSLGQGLEFLIYFQGNSAPDKSGLPSDRFSAERTGGSVSTLTIQRTQQEDSAVYLCASSLSRESYNEQFFGPGTRLTVL.

J is TRBJ2-7 and V is TRBV5-8; possibly TRBD1 for D (6 bases). Germline V gene lookup returns CDR1 SGHTS and CDR2 YDEGEE. The CDR3 contains 13 residues. V lost 2 bases, J lost 2 bases, and 8 bases lay in between. Written as DNA, the CDR3 is TGTGCCAGCAGCTTTAGGGGGACCTACGAGCAGTACTTC. This codes for CASSFRGTYEQYF. Full variable domain (remainder filled in from reference TRBV5-8 and TRBJ2-7): EAGVTQSPTHLIKTRGQQATLRCSPISGHTSVYWYQQALGLGLQFLLWYDEGEERNRGNFPPRFSGRQFPNYSSELNVNALELEDSALYLCASSFRGTYEQYFGPGTRLTVT.

This clone was seen a single time. This sequence joins TRBV19 and TRBJ2-7; 10 nucleotides align to TRBD2. The J segment lost 2 bases and the V segment lost 6 bases, leaving 7 bases of the junction unmatched. The CDR3 is 15 amino acids. Germline-derived CDR1 and CDR2 are LNHDA and SQIVND (reference sequence). The CDR3 sequence: CASRISGRLTYEQYF. Here the CDR3 DNA reads TGTGCCAGTAGGATTAGCGGGAGGCTTACCTACGAGCAGTACTTC.

This chain uses TRBV14 with TRBJ2-3; a possible D gene is TRBD1 (5 bases). The length of the CDR3 is 14 residues. Germline CDR1 SGHDN, CDR2 FVKESK. V was pared by 2 bases and J by 4 bases, with 10 bases between. The CDR3 sequence is CASSQWGSADTQYF. For the CDR3, the DNA is TGTGCCAGCAGCCAATGGGGCTCAGCAGATACGCAGTATTTT.

The gene calls are TRBV9 and TRBJ1-5; D may be TRBD1 (5 bases). Looked up from germline, CDR1 is SGDLS and CDR2 is YYNGEE. V was trimmed by 0 bases and J by 7 bases, leaving 11 bases between them. The CDR3 has 14 residues. CDR3 nucleotide sequence: TGTGCCAGCAGCGTAGGACTCGGGGGACAGCCCCAGCATTTT. Translated: CASSVGLGGQPQHF.

This chain links TRBV27 with TRBJ2-3; the D gene is possibly TRBD1 (5 bases). V dropped 3 bases and J dropped 0 bases, with 10 bases sitting between them. This CDR3 region has 15 residues. CDR1 MNHEY and CDR2 SMNVEV come from the germline V gene (reference sequence). In DNA, the CDR3 is TGTGCCAGCAGTTTGGCAGGGCCGAGCACAGATACGCAGTATTTT. Its protein is CASSLAGPSTDTQYF.

V usage is TRBV18 and J usage is TRBJ2-7; tentatively, D is TRBD2 (6 bases). The V gene lost 6 bases and the J gene lost 2 bases, with 14 bases spanning the gap. This CDR3 has 14 residues. In germline, CDR1 is KGHSH, CDR2 LQKENI. The CDR3 DNA sequence: TGTGCCAGCTCCCCCGGGACTGTTACCTACGAGCAGTACTTC. Protein: CASSPGTVTYEQYF. Filled out from reference TRBV18 and TRBJ2-7, the complete variable domain reads NAGVMQNPRHLVRRRGQEARLRCSPMKGHSHVYWYRQLPEEGLKFMVYLQKENIIDESGMPKERFSAEFPKEGPSILRIQQVVRGDSAAYFCASSPGTVTYEQYFGPGTRLTVT.

The chain couples TRBV7-9 to TRBJ1-6, with D possibly matching TRBD1 (5 bases). V lost 5 bases and J 9 bases, leaving 14 bases between the germline ends. Germline CDR1 and CDR2: SEHNR and FQNEAQ (reference sequence). The CDR3 length is 14 residues. CDR3 residues: CASSQETEGSPLHF. In DNA, the CDR3 is TGTGCCAGCAGCCAAGAGACAGAAGGTTCACCCCTCCACTTT.

The chain couples TRBV10-3 to TRBJ1-4; D remains ambiguous. V shed 3 bases and J shed 5 bases, with 10 bases lying between them. Germline V gene data show CDR1 as ENHRY and CDR2 as SYGVKD. This CDR3 has 14 amino acids. CDR3: CAISDGEANEKLFF. The CDR3 region has the DNA TGTGCCATCAGTGATGGGGAGGCCAATGAAAAACTGTTTTTT.

The CDR3 nucleotides are TGTGCCACCAGCAGAGATCCAACGCTGAGGCTAGCCAAAAACATTCAGTACTTC. Translating gives CATSRDPTLRLAKNIQYF. This sequence joins TRBV15 and TRBJ2-4; D is unclear. The CDR3 extends over 18 amino acids. Trimming removed 0 bases from V and 0 bases from J, with 15 bases in between. Germline CDR1 is LNHNV and CDR2 is YYDKDF (reference sequence).

The table lists this clone with a count of one. The V gene is TRBV30, the J gene TRBJ2-7; D is uncertain. There are 12 residues in the CDR3. Trimming took 0 bases from V and 6 from J, leaving 9 bases between them. Germline V gene sequence: CDR1 GTSNPN, CDR2 SVGIG (reference sequence). CDR3 sequence: CAWSVRVLEQYF. Here the CDR3 DNA reads TGTGCCTGGAGTGTAAGAGTGCTCGAGCAGTACTTC.

The rearrangement joins TRBV29-1 to TRBJ2-1, with a possible D match to TRBD2 (5 bases). Germline lookup yields CDR1 SQVTM and CDR2 ANQGSEA. The length of the CDR3 is 16 residues. The V and J ends lost 0 bases and 0 bases respectively, with 12 bases between them. The CDR3, as DNA: TGCAGCGTTGAAGAACGGAGGATTCTCTCCTACAATGAGCAGTTCTTC. It specifies CSVEERRILSYNEQFF.

This clone was detected only a few times. This chain connects TRBV10-2 to TRBJ2-1; 7 nucleotides align to TRBD2. The germline CDR1 and CDR2 sequences are WSHSY and SAAADI. Trimming removed 7 bases from V and 8 bases from J; junction bases left unmatched: 8. The CDR3 totals 13 residues. CDR3 sequence reads: CASKVGGRDEQFF. The CDR3 nucleotides are TGCGCCAGCAAGGTGGGAGGGAGGGATGAGCAGTTCTTC.

The V call is TRBV5-1, the J call TRBJ2-5, with D possibly being TRBD2 (6 bases). The CDR3 is made up of 16 amino acids. Germline V lookup: CDR1 SGHRS, CDR2 YFSETQ. The ends were cut back, 6 bases at V and 1 base at J, with 19 bases in the middle. The CDR3 region has the DNA TGCGCCAGCACCCCCCCCCTCGGGGGTGGCCAAGAGACCCAGTACTTC. The encoded protein is CASTPPLGGGQETQYF.

This rearrangement joins TRBV5-1 to TRBJ2-6; D may be TRBD2 (5 bases). The V end was cut by 1 base, the J end by 0 bases, with 8 bases between. Per germline, CDR1 SGHRS and CDR2 YFSETQ. This CDR3 contains 16 residues. CDR3 nucleotides: TGCGCCAGCAGCTTGACGGGAAGCTCTGGGGCCAACGTCCTGACTTTC. This encodes CASSLTGSSGANVLTF.

The count of this clone is one. The CDR3 sequence is CASSLLTGTLGGSEAFF. The CDR3 nucleotides read TGTGCCAGCAGCCTTTTGACAGGGACCCTAGGTGGGTCTGAAGCTTTCTTT. The V and J genes are TRBV7-8 and TRBJ1-1; 7 bases line up with TRBD1. Germline assignment: CDR1 SGHVS and CDR2 FQNEAQ. This CDR3 has 17 residues. V trimming: 5 bases; J trimming: 6 bases; junction bases outside the gene matches: 18.

CDR3: CASSEVYRGSNEKLFF. The CDR3 nucleotides read TGTGCCAGCAGTGAGGTCTATAGGGGGAGTAATGAAAAACTGTTTTTT. The chain combines TRBV25-1 with TRBJ1-4; D may be TRBD1 (6 bases). Germline values: CDR1 MGHDK, CDR2 SYGVNS. V dropped 3 bases and J dropped 4 bases, with 15 bases sitting between them. This CDR3 is 16 amino acids long.

V is TRBV19 and J is TRBJ2-1, with TRBD2 identical over 9 bases. The V segment lost 3 bases and the J segment 12 bases; nucleotides outside the gene matches: 9. CDR1 is LNHDA, CDR2 SQIVND, per germline (reference sequence). The CDR3 totals 14 residues. CDR3 coding DNA: TGTGCCAGTAGTATCGAGATAGCGGGAGATGGGCAGTTCTTC. This translates into CASSIEIAGDGQFF.